Presented here are 14 T cell receptor beta chains from one specimen sequenced in a study of cytomegalovirus exposure and HLA in healthy donors. Researchers ran the PCR with 60 Vbeta and 13 Jbeta primers. Here immunoSEQ multiplex PCR was the method, and the copy in TCRdb shows in-frame clones only, minus some. The listing contains under 150,000 clones. The sample consisted of PBMCs. Receptors originate from a woman aged 60-70 years in good health and CMV-seronegative.

The chain employs TRBV7-2 and TRBJ2-5; 7 bases line up with TRBD1. V lost 7 bases to trimming and J lost 5 bases; unmatched junction nucleotides: 10. The CDR3 loop spans 14 amino acids. CDR1 is SGHTA, CDR2 FQGNSA, per germline. In DNA form, the CDR3 reads TGTGCCAGCACAAGGGGGCTCGTAGAGGAGACCCAGTACTTC. Amino acids: CASTRGLVEETQYF.

This chain uses TRBV2 with TRBJ2-2; possibly TRBD2 for D (7 bases). The germline V gene encodes CDR1 SNHLY and CDR2 FYNNEI. V gave up 7 bases and J gave up 4 bases, with 16 bases separating them. The CDR3 runs 15 residues. The CDR3 sequence: CASMKRGAPTGELFF. Written as DNA, the CDR3 is TGTGCCAGCATGAAACGGGGGGCCCCCACCGGGGAGCTGTTTTTT.

The rearrangement links TRBV5-1 to TRBJ2-5, with TRBD1 as a possible D gene (5 bases). CDR1 SGHRS and CDR2 YFSETQ come from the germline V gene. V was pared by 0 bases and J by 2 bases, with 5 bases between. The CDR3 runs to 13 residues. CDR3 sequence reads: CASSLDRQETQYF. The DNA of the CDR3 is TGCGCCAGCAGCTTGGACAGGCAAGAGACCCAGTACTTC.

The chain carries TRBV9 and TRBJ1-5; tentatively, D is TRBD1 (6 bases). V was clipped by 3 bases and J by 10 bases, with 20 bases between them. From germline, CDR1 is SGDLS and CDR2 YYNGEE. The CDR3 length is 15 residues. The CDR3 coding sequence is TGTGCCAGCAGCGGGTCAACGGACAGATTTTCACCCCAGCATTTT. This translates into CASSGSTDRFSPQHF.

V gene TRBV7-9 combines with J gene TRBJ1-4; D is perhaps TRBD1 (5 bases). The CDR3 extends over 14 amino acids. V lost 3 bases and J 6 bases, leaving 11 bases between the germline ends. CDR1 SEHNR and CDR2 FQNEAQ come from the germline V gene (reference sequence). DNA for the CDR3: TGTGCCAGCAGCTTCGAGGGGAGGTATGAAAAACTGTTTTTT. Its protein is CASSFEGRYEKLFF.

The rearrangement links TRBV6-5 to TRBJ1-2, with 9 positions matching TRBD1. The V gene end was trimmed by 3 bases and the J gene end by 2 bases; junction bases not matched to a gene: 1. CDR3 size: 14 residues. From germline, CDR1 is MNHEY and CDR2 SVGAGI. In DNA, the CDR3 is TGTGCCAGCAGTTATACAGGGGGCAACTATGGCTACACCTTC. Translation: CASSYTGGNYGYTF.

The chain couples TRBV28 to TRBJ1-1, with D unclear. This CDR3 is built from 15 residues. From germline, CDR1 is MDHEN and CDR2 SYDVKM. Trimming removed 3 bases at V and 6 bases at J, with 17 bases between. The CDR3 reads CASSFQRIYRAEAFF. Here the CDR3 DNA reads TGTGCCAGCAGTTTCCAACGTATTTATCGCGCTGAAGCTTTCTTT.

The V call is TRBV19, the J call TRBJ1-5; D is undetermined. V dropped 2 bases and J dropped 2 bases, with 4 bases sitting between them. The CDR3 covers 13 residues. Germline assignment: CDR1 LNHDA and CDR2 SQIVND (reference sequence). This chain's CDR3 is CASSILGNQPQHF. The CDR3, as DNA: TGTGCCAGTAGTATACTCGGCAATCAGCCCCAGCATTTT.

In DNA, the CDR3 is TGTGCCAGCAGCCCCAAGGCGGGGTATGGCTACACCTTC. It is translated as CASSPKAGYGYTF. The chain carries TRBV7-9 and TRBJ1-2; D gene uncertain. The CDR3 is 13 residues long. Trimming pared 5 bases from V and 5 bases from J, leaving 12 bases between. Per the germline V gene, CDR1 is SEHNR and CDR2 is FQNEAQ (reference sequence).

For this clone: One end of the junction does not line up with germline, which may come from a read error. This chain connects TRBV28 to TRBJ1-1, with a possible D match to TRBD1 (6 bases). Germline assignment: CDR1 MDHEN and CDR2 SYDVKM. The CDR3 has 11 amino acids. CDR3 sequence reads: CASSEAGASVF. The DNA of the CDR3 is TGTGCCAGCAGTGAGGCAGGGGCGAGCGTATTT.

The chain recombines TRBV4-2 with TRBJ1-1, with a weak D call TRBD1 (5 bases). V gave up 2 bases and J gave up 1 base, with 8 bases separating them. This CDR3 region has 14 residues. CDR1 and CDR2 (germline): LGHNA, YNFKEQ. CDR3 DNA: TGTGCCAGCAGCCAAATAGACAGGAACACTGAAGCTTTCTTT. It codes for CASSQIDRNTEAFF.

The chain recombines TRBV15 with TRBJ2-5, with 7 bases identical to TRBD2. The CDR3 covers 15 residues. The V gene's germline CDR1 is LNHNV and CDR2 YYDKDF (reference sequence). Trimming took 1 base from V and 0 from J; bases not matched to a gene: 2. CDR3 bases: TGTGCCACCAGCAGAGGGGAGGGAGACCAAGAGACCCAGTACTTC. This encodes CATSRGEGDQETQYF.

The J gene is TRBJ2-7, the V gene TRBV5-1; unclear D gene. The CDR3 length is 11 residues. Germline V gene sequence: CDR1 SGHRS, CDR2 YFSETQ. The ends were cut back, 7 bases at V and 9 bases at J, with 14 bases in the middle. CDR3 loop: CASPYSGRQYF. In DNA, the CDR3 is TGCGCCAGCCCATATTCTGGCCGGCAGTACTTC.

Comments on this clone: The same CDR3 arises from other DNA sequences in this sample as well. This chain joins TRBV28 and TRBJ1-2; D remains unclear. Trimming took off 6 bases at V and 3 bases at J, with 8 bases between the two ends. CDR3 length: 12 residues. Germline loops: CDR1 MDHEN, CDR2 SYDVKM. The CDR3 nucleotides read TGTGCCAGCAGCTCCGGGGACTATGGCTACACCTTC. Encoded protein: CASSSGDYGYTF.